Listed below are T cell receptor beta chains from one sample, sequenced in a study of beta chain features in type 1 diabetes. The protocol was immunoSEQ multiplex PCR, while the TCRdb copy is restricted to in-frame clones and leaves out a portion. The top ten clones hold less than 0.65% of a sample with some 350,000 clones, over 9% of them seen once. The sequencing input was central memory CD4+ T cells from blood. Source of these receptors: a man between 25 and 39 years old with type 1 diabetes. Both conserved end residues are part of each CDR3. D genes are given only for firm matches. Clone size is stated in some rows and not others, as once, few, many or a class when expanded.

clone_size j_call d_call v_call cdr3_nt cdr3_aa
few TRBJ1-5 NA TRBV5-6 TGTGCCAGCAGCTTTGGGGGTGGGTTCAATCAGCCCCAGCATTTT CASSFGGGFNQPQHF
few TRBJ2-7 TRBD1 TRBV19 TGTGCCAGTAGTATAGGGGACAGGGGGCTTCACTACGAGCAGTACTTC CASSIGDRGLHYEQYF
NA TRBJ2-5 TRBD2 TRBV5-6 TGTGCCAGCAGCGACCTGACTAGCGGGGCTCTAGAGACCCAGTACTTC CASSDLTSGALETQYF
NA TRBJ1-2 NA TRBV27 TGTGCCAGCAGTTTATCGGAGACGGGGAACTATGGCTACACCTTC CASSLSETGNYGYTF
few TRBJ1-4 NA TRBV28 TGTGCCAGCAGTTTATTTCGGGGGCATGAAAAACTGTTTTTT CASSLFRGHEKLFF
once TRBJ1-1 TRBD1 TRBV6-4 TGTGCCAGCAGTCCGGGACAGGGGGGCAGCACTGAAGCTTTCTTT CASSPGQGGSTEAFF
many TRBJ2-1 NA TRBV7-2 TGTGCCAGCAGCCCCCAGGGGATTGGATCCTACAATGAGCAGTTCTTC CASSPQGIGSYNEQFF
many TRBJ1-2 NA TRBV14 TGTGCCAGCAGCCAAGCCGGAGGTGGCTACACCTTC CASSQAGGGYTF
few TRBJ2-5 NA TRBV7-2 TGTGCCAGTACCAGGGCGCCGACGTTTCAAGAGACCCAGTACTTC CASTRAPTFQETQYF
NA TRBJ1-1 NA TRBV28 TGTGCCAGCAGTTTAAAGGGGGGTGAAGCTTTCTTT CASSLKGGEAFF
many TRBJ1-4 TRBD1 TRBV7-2 TGTGCCAGCAGCGCCCGGGACACAGGGGATGAAAAACTGTTTTTT CASSARDTGDEKLFF
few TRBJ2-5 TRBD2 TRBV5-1 TGCGCCAGCAGCTTGTCGGGACTAGCGGAAGAGACCCAGTACTTC CASSLSGLAEETQYF
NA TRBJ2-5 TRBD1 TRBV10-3 TGTGCCATCAGTGAATTTTTGGGACAGAACCTCGGAGAGACCCAGTACTTC CAISEFLGQNLGETQYF
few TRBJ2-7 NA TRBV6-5 TGTGCCAGCAGTTACAGTTCGCCCAGGGTGAGCTACGAGCAGTACTTC CASSYSSPRVSYEQYF
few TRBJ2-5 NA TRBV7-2 TGTGCCAGCAGCTTATTTGGGCAGGCTGGGGAGACCCAGTACTTC CASSLFGQAGETQYF
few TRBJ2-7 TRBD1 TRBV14 TGTGCCAGCAGCCCCCGGACAGGACCCTACGAGCAGTACTTC CASSPRTGPYEQYF
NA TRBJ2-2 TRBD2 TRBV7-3 TGTGCCAGCAGCCGGTCTAGCGGGAGGGCCATGGCTGGGGAGCTGTTTTTT CASSRSSGRAMAGELFF
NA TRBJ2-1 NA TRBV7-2 TGTGCCAGCAGCTTAGTTGCTGGGCCGGGAAATGAGCAGTTCTTC CASSLVAGPGNEQFF
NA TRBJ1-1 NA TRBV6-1 TGTGCCAGCAGTGATGGCTCTATGAACACTGAAGCTTTCTTT CASSDGSMNTEAFF
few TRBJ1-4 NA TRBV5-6 TGTGCCAGCAGCGCGCCGGCCTCGGGAGGAAAACTGTTTTTT CASSAPASGGKLFF
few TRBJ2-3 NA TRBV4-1 TGCGCCAGCAGCCAAGGCAATAGCGGTAGCACAGATACGCAGTATTTT CASSQGNSGSTDTQYF
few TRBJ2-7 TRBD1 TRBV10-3 TGTGCCAGCAGGACAGGTTCCTACGAGCAGTACTTC CASRTGSYEQYF
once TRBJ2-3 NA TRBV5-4 TGTGCCAGCAGCAGGGCAGATACGCAGTATTTT CASSRADTQYF
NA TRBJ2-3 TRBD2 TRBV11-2 TGTGCCAGCAGCTTACTTTCGGGACTAGCTAGCACAGATACGCAGTATTTT CASSLLSGLASTDTQYF
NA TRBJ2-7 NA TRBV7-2 TGTGCCAGCAGCTTACCCCCTGGCGGCTACTCCTACGAGCAGTACTTC CASSLPPGGYSYEQYF
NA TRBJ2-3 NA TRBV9 TGTGCCAGCAGCGTAGCTACGTATGGGCCCGGAACAGCGAGGTTGGCAGATACGCAGTATTTT CASSVATYGPGTARLADTQYF
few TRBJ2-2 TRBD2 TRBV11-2 TGTGCCAGCAGCCATCTAGCGGGAGGGTCCGGGGAGCTGTTTTTT CASSHLAGGSGELFF
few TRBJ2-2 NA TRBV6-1 TGTGCCATCAGTGGCCCGGGACAAGGCGGAGGGGAGCTGTTTTTT CAISGPGQGGGELFF
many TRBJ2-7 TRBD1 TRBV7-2 TGTGCCAGCAGCTTAGGGGGGACAGGGTTGTACGAGCAGTACTTC CASSLGGTGLYEQYF
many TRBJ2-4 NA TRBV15 TGTGCCACCAGCAGATCCCTGGGGAATATCCAGTACTTC CATSRSLGNIQYF
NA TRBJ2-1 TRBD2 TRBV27 TGTGCCACCCGGAGGGCTAGCGGGAACAATGAGCAGTTCTTC CATRRASGNNEQFF
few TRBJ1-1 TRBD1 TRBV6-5 TGTGCCAGCAGGCATGGGACAGGAAAAGCTTTCTTT CASRHGTGKAFF
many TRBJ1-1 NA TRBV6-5 TGTGCCAGCAGACGCACTATGAACACTGAAGCTTTCTTT CASRRTMNTEAFF
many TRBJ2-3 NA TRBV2 TGTGCCAGCAGCGTTAGCTCGAACACAGATACGCAGTATTTT CASSVSSNTDTQYF
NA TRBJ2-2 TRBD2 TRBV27 TGTGCCAGCCGCCAGGGTTGGACTAGCGCGAACACCGGGGAGCTGTTTTTT CASRQGWTSANTGELFF
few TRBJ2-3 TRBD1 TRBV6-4 TGTGCCAGCAGTGAAGGGGACAGGGCCCACACAGATACGCAGTATTTT CASSEGDRAHTDTQYF
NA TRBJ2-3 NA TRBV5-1 TGCGCCAGCAGCCAGCGAAGCCGGGGCACAGATACGCAGTATTTT CASSQRSRGTDTQYF
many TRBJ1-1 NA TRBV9 TGTGCCAGCAGCCCAGGGGCAGCCTCGAGGACTGAAGCTTTCTTT CASSPGAASRTEAFF
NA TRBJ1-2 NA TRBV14 TGTGCCAGCAGCGGGGACCGCGTCTATGGCTACACCTTC CASSGDRVYGYTF
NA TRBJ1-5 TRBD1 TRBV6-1 TGTGCCAGCAGCGGTGACAGGGGGGATCAGCCCCAGCATTTT CASSGDRGDQPQHF
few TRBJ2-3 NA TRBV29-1 TGCAGCGCCCGTAGGGGCGGGCGCACAGATACGCAGTATTTT CSARRGGRTDTQYF
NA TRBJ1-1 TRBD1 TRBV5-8 TGTGCCAGCAGCAAAGGACAGGGAGCCACTGAAGCTTTCTTT CASSKGQGATEAFF
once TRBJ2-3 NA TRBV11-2 TGTGCCAGCAGCCCTGTATCTTCAGATACGCAGTATTTT CASSPVSSDTQYF
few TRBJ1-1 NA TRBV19 TGTGCCAGTAAGGTGGCCACCGACACTGAAGCTTTCTTT CASKVATDTEAFF
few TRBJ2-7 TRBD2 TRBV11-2 TGTGCCAGCAGCATAGCGGGAGGGAGCTACGAGCAGTACTTC CASSIAGGSYEQYF
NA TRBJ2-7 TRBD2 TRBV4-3 TGCGCCAGTTCGACTAGCGGGGGCTACGAGCAGTACTTC CASSTSGGYEQYF
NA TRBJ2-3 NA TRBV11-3 TGTGCCAGCAGCCTTGGCGGCGGCAGAGGGACAGATACGCAGTATTTT CASSLGGGRGTDTQYF
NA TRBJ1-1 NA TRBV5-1 TGCGCCAGCAGTGCAGGGTCCCGGGACACTGAAGCTTTCTTT CASSAGSRDTEAFF